The 23 T cell receptor beta chains in this list originate from one sample, sequenced in a study of blood T cells in healthy people across ages. Through a sample-barcoded 5' primer and a J-beta primer mix, a second PCR was run for roughly 6 to 11 cycles. Each CDR3 protein is one row after TCRdb ran MiXCR on the 5' RACE reads. The sample includes roughly 2 million distinct CDR3 sequences, about 50% of them seen just once. Sequencing was performed on blood. These receptors came from a woman aged 40 to 50 in good health.

This clonotype was seen a few times. The V gene is TRBV29-1, the J gene TRBJ1-4, with D perhaps matching TRBD1 (5 bases). V was clipped by 6 bases and J by 10 bases, with 24 bases between them. The CDR3 covers 15 residues. The V gene's germline CDR1 is SQVTM and CDR2 ANQGSEA. As DNA, the CDR3 is TGCAGCGTCCGTCTGCAGGGTCAGTATGGCGGAAAACTGTTTTTT. Translating gives CSVRLQGQYGGKLFF.

This chain uses TRBV20-1 with TRBJ2-4; possible D gene TRBD1, 6 bases. Germline CDR1 reads DFQATT; CDR2 reads SNEGSKA (reference sequence). V lost 3 bases, J lost 2 bases, and 14 bases lay in between. This CDR3 has 15 amino acids. For the CDR3, the DNA is TGCAGTGCTAGTCCGGGACAAGCTTCCAAAAACATTCAGTACTTC. Protein: CSASPGQASKNIQYF.

On this clonotype itself: The junction differs from germline at one of its ends, possibly a read error. The chain joins TRBV7-2 to TRBJ1-6; D uncertain. CDR3 length equals 14 residues. Germline-derived CDR1 and CDR2 are SGHTA and FQGNSA. The CDR3 protein is CASSPGDYDSPLHF. CDR3 DNA sequence: TGTGCCAGCAGCCCGGGAGACTATGATTCACCCCTCCACTTT.

This clonotype was detected only a few times. The chain carries TRBV6-6 and TRBJ2-7; a possible D gene is TRBD1 (5 bases). The CDR3 covers 14 residues. V lost 7 bases and J 2 bases, leaving 15 bases between the germline ends. Germline loops: CDR1 MNHNY, CDR2 SVGAGI (reference sequence). The CDR3 sequence is CASNPQDRTYEQYF. CDR3 sequence (DNA): TGTGCCAGCAACCCTCAAGACAGAACCTACGAGCAGTACTTC.

This clonotype was detected once. This chain connects TRBV20-1 to TRBJ2-1; 9 positions match TRBD2. The V gene's germline CDR1 is DFQATT and CDR2 SNEGSKA (reference sequence). The CDR3 has 14 amino acids. V shed 2 bases and J 13 bases; nucleotides not matched to a gene: 12. The CDR3 sequence is CSARFELAGETQFF. The CDR3 DNA sequence: TGCAGTGCTAGATTTGAACTAGCGGGCGAGACCCAGTTCTTC.

This chain connects TRBV6-6 to TRBJ2-7; no clear D gene. The assigned J gene may be wrong: the sequence end matches TRBJ2-5 better. This CDR3 has 14 amino acids. Germline V gene sequence: CDR1 MNHNY, CDR2 SVGAGI (reference sequence). The CDR3 is CASSAGLLRETQYF. The CDR3 nucleotides are TGTGCCAGCAGTGCAGGATTACTGAGGGAGACCCAGTACTTC.

This rearrangement joins TRBV6-2 or TRBV6-3 to TRBJ2-5; possible D gene TRBD2, 6 bases. CDR3 length equals 19 residues. Germline V gene lookup returns CDR1 MNHEY and CDR2 SVGEGT. The V end lost 3 bases, the J end lost 2 bases, and 25 bases lay between the germline ends. The CDR3 is CASSYLVGGAGSDQETQYF. CDR3 nucleotides: TGTGCCAGCAGTTATTTAGTGGGCGGGGCAGGGAGCGATCAAGAGACCCAGTACTTC.

This chain joins TRBV4-3 and TRBJ2-3; D ambiguous. Germline lookup yields CDR1 LGHNA and CDR2 YSLEER. There are 14 residues in the CDR3. V was pared by 3 bases and J by 0 bases, with 7 bases between. For the CDR3, the DNA is TGCGCCAGCAGCCATACCCAAAGCACAGATACGCAGTATTTT. It yields the protein CASSHTQSTDTQYF.

This clonotype was observed a handful of times. The V call is TRBV6-5, the J call TRBJ1-2; 7 nucleotides align to TRBD1. In germline, CDR1 is MNHEY, CDR2 SVGAGI. V gave up 6 bases and J gave up 8 bases; unmatched junction bases: 12. CDR3 length equals 14 residues. CDR3 residues: CASSRNTGEGGYTF. For the CDR3, the DNA is TGTGCCAGCAGCCGAAATACAGGGGAGGGAGGCTACACCTTC.

The chain is built from TRBV3-1 and TRBJ2-4; D is perhaps TRBD1 or TRBD2 (6 bases each). Deletions cut 2 bases from V and 9 bases from J, with 11 bases between. CDR1 and CDR2 (germline): LGHDT, YNNKEL (reference sequence). This CDR3 has 13 residues. The CDR3 nucleotides are TGTGCCAGCAGCCAATTAGGGGGGTGCATTCAGTACTTC. Translated: CASSQLGGCIQYF. Supplemented by reference TRBV3-1 and TRBJ2-4, the full variable domain reads DTAVSQTPKYLVTQMGNDKSIKCEQNLGHDTMYWYKQDSKKFLKIMFSYNNKELIINETVPNRFSPKSPDKAHLNLHINSLELGDSAVYFCASSQLGGCIQYFGAGTRLSVL.

This rearrangement joins TRBV7-2 to TRBJ2-5, with TRBD2 identical over 7 bases. This CDR3 spans 17 amino acids. Germline lookup yields CDR1 SGHTA and CDR2 FQGNSA. The ends lost 1 base at V and 2 bases at J; junction bases unmatched: 10. The CDR3 region is CASSLGLRGGEQETQYF. Written as DNA, the CDR3 is TGTGCCAGCAGCTTAGGGTTGCGGGGAGGGGAACAAGAGACCCAGTACTTC.

The chain recombines TRBV29-1 with TRBJ2-4; 12 bases agree with TRBD2. The CDR3 has 12 residues. The germline gives CDR1 SQVTM, CDR2 ANQGSEA. J gave up 8 bases and V 7 bases, and 3 bases lay outside the gene matches. CDR3 in amino acids: CSALAGGYIQYF. The CDR3 region has the DNA TGCAGCGCCCTAGCGGGGGGGTACATTCAGTACTTC. Together with reference TRBV29-1 and TRBJ2-4, the CDR3 gives the full variable domain: SAVISQKPSRDICQRGTSLTIQCQVDSQVTMMFWYRQQPGQSLTLIATANQGSEATYESGFVIDKFPISRPNLTFSTLTVSNMSPEDSSIYLCSALAGGYIQYFGAGTRLSVL.

This clonotype was counted between two and nine times. The chain links TRBV28 to TRBJ2-7; D is ambiguous. The CDR3 runs 17 residues. The V end was cut by 5 bases, the J end by 4 bases, with 24 bases between. Looked up from germline, CDR1 is MDHEN and CDR2 is SYDVKM. The CDR3 here is CASSPSTASPGDYEQYF. In DNA, the CDR3 is TGTGCCAGCAGTCCCTCGACGGCGTCACCTGGGGATTACGAGCAGTACTTC. The full variable domain, its missing parts supplied by reference TRBV28 and TRBJ2-7, is DVKVTQSSRYLVKRTGEKVFLECVQDMDHENMFWYRQDPGLGLRLIYFSYDVKMKEKGDIPEGYSVSREKKERFSLILESASTNQTSMYLCASSPSTASPGDYEQYFGPGTRLTVT.

This chain uses TRBV6-8 with TRBJ1-5; D call uncertain. Germline-derived CDR1 and CDR2 are MNHGY and SAAAGT. This CDR3 has 12 amino acids. Deletions cut 6 bases from V and 8 bases from J, with 11 bases between. DNA of the CDR3: TGTGCCAGCAGGCCCGGAAGAAAGCCCCAGCATTTT. Translation: CASRPGRKPQHF.

This clonotype was observed a few times. The chain has TRBV7-9 and TRBJ2-7; the D gene is possibly TRBD2 (6 bases). The CDR3 contains 14 residues. Germline CDR1 and CDR2: SEHNR and FQNEAQ (reference sequence). The V and J ends lost 1 base and 7 bases respectively, with 14 bases between them. CDR3 DNA: TGTGCCAGCAGCTTAGAGGGCGGGATCGGGGAGCAGTACTTC. Translation gives CASSLEGGIGEQYF.

The chain joins TRBV7-2 to TRBJ2-1; possible D gene TRBD2, 6 bases. Germline V gene data show CDR1 as SGHTA and CDR2 as FQGNSA. The V and J ends lost 0 bases and 0 bases respectively, with 9 bases between them. The CDR3 covers 16 residues. CDR3 loop: CASSLAIGSSYNEQFF. The CDR3, as DNA: TGTGCCAGCAGCTTAGCGATCGGGAGCTCCTACAATGAGCAGTTCTTC.

The chain carries TRBV27 and TRBJ1-2; D is unresolved. The CDR3 totals 13 residues. Germline V CDR1 and CDR2: MNHEY, SMNVEV (reference sequence). V was shortened by 8 bases and J by 7 bases, with 17 bases between the two germline ends. CDR3 loop: CASCRYSGAGYTF. CDR3 DNA sequence: TGTGCCAGCTGCCGATACTCAGGCGCTGGCTACACCTTC.

The rearrangement joins TRBV29-1 to TRBJ2-1, with 7 bases matching TRBD1. The germline V gene has CDR1 SQVTM and CDR2 ANQGSEA. The CDR3 length is 15 residues. Germline trimming cut 2 bases from V and 0 bases from J; bases unmatched to any gene: 4. As DNA, the CDR3 is TGCAGCGTTGAATACGGGACAGCCTCCTACAATGAGCAGTTCTTC. Residues: CSVEYGTASYNEQFF.

The chain is built from TRBV20-1 and TRBJ1-5, with D tentatively TRBD1 (6 bases). The germline V gene has CDR1 DFQATT and CDR2 SNEGSKA (reference sequence). The CDR3 length is 14 residues. Trimming took off 5 bases at V and 2 bases at J, with 13 bases between the two ends. The CDR3 here is CSAPDRQGNQPQHF. In nucleotides, the CDR3 is TGCAGTGCTCCCGACCGACAGGGCAATCAGCCCCAGCATTTT.

The CDR3 DNA sequence: TGTGCCAGCAGCTCCAGCGAGGACACAGATACGCAGTATTTT. The encoded protein is CASSSSEDTDTQYF. J is TRBJ2-3 and V is TRBV9, with D hard to call. This CDR3 comprises 14 residues. V was pared by 4 bases and J by 2 bases, with 11 bases between. Germline V CDR1 and CDR2: SGDLS, YYNGEE.

This clonotype was counted a few times. This rearrangement joins TRBV25-1 to TRBJ2-3; 9 bases map to TRBD1. Losses at the gene ends were 4 bases for V and 0 bases for J; bases not matched to a gene: 2. The germline V gene has CDR1 MGHDK and CDR2 SYGVNS. This CDR3 has 15 residues. CDR3 DNA sequence: TGTGCCAGCAGTGGGACAGGGGCTAGCACAGATACGCAGTATTTT. It translates to CASSGTGASTDTQYF.

The rearrangement uses TRBV5-6 and TRBJ2-6; no firm D call. The ends were cut back, 6 bases at V and 3 bases at J, with 13 bases in the middle. The CDR3 runs to 15 residues. Germline assignment: CDR1 SGHDT and CDR2 YYEEEE. CDR3 residues: CASTPRPYGANVLTF. CDR3 sequence (DNA): TGTGCCAGCACCCCCAGGCCTTATGGGGCCAACGTCCTGACTTTC.

This clonotype has a single count. The chain couples TRBV5-1 to TRBJ2-3; perhaps TRBD2 as D (6 bases). The CDR3 covers 16 residues. CDR1 is SGHRS, CDR2 YFSETQ, per germline. V lost 2 bases and J 1 base, leaving 14 bases between the germline ends. The CDR3 DNA reads as TGCGCCAGCAGCTTCCTCCAGCGGAGGGGCACAGATACGCAGTATTTT. It is translated as CASSFLQRRGTDTQYF.